One sample yielded the 16 T cell receptor beta chains listed below, sequenced in a study of blood T cell repertoires in COVID-19. Produced via immunoSEQ multiplex PCR; TCRdb's table is partial and in-frame only. This table holds tens of thousands of clones, roughly 89% found once. Sequenced input: peripheral blood. Receptors were obtained from a man aged 50-59 years with active or convalescent COVID-19.

The chain joins TRBV5-1 to TRBJ2-5, with D possibly being TRBD1 (5 bases). Germline lookup yields CDR1 SGHRS and CDR2 YFSETQ. CDR3 size: 13 residues. V lost 3 bases and J 1 base, leaving 7 bases between the germline ends. The CDR3, as DNA: TGCGCCAGCAGCTCCAGGGTCCAAGAGACCCAGTACTTC. Residues: CASSSRVQETQYF.

The CDR3 DNA reads TGTGCCACCAGTGACCCCGGAGGGTATGGCTACACCTTC. This codes for CATSDPGGYGYTF. The chain joins TRBV24-1 to TRBJ1-2; D not certain. Trimming cost V 4 bases and J 5 bases, with 10 bases left between them. Germline V gene data show CDR1 as KGHDR and CDR2 as SFDVKD. This CDR3 comprises 13 residues.

The CDR3 coding sequence is TGTGCCTGGAATCCGGGACAGGGGACGTGGGGGGCCAACGTCCTGACTTTC. Translating it yields CAWNPGQGTWGANVLTF. The rearrangement links TRBV30 to TRBJ2-6, with 10 bases lining up with TRBD1. The CDR3 is made up of 17 amino acids. Germline CDR1 GTSNPN, CDR2 SVGIG (reference sequence). After removal of 4 bases from V and 4 bases from J, the junction contained 10 bases not matched to a gene.

DNA for the CDR3: TGTGCCAGCAGAAACGGACAGGCGGCGTACACCATATATTTT. Amino acid sequence: CASRNGQAAYTIYF. The chain links TRBV6-5 to TRBJ1-3; 7 nucleotides agree with TRBD1. There are 14 residues in the CDR3. V lost 6 bases and J lost 8; bases outside the gene matches: 10. Germline V lookup: CDR1 MNHEY, CDR2 SVGAGI.

J is TRBJ2-6 and V is TRBV28, with D possibly TRBD1 on 6 matching bases. Trimming shortened V by 3 bases and J by 0 bases, and 15 bases separated the two germline ends. Per germline, CDR1 MDHEN and CDR2 SYDVKM. The CDR3 runs 18 residues. CDR3 sequence reads: CASSFLRGSLSGANVLTF. The CDR3 region has the DNA TGTGCCAGCAGTTTTCTCAGGGGCTCCCTCTCTGGGGCCAACGTCCTGACTTTC.

V usage is TRBV19 and J usage is TRBJ1-2; no definite D call. The germline CDR1 and CDR2 sequences are LNHDA and SQIVND (reference sequence). This CDR3 spans 16 amino acids. Trimming stripped 0 bases from V and 2 bases from J, with 13 bases between. In DNA form, the CDR3 reads TGTGCCAGTAGTATAGACAAGAACGAGGGAAACTATGGCTACACCTTC. This sequence encodes CASSIDKNEGNYGYTF.

The J gene is TRBJ2-7, the V gene TRBV5-4; D is unresolved. This CDR3 has 14 amino acids. V dropped 0 bases and J dropped 1 base, with 8 bases sitting between them. Germline values: CDR1 SGHNT, CDR2 YYREEE (reference sequence). The DNA of the CDR3 is TGTGCCAGCAGCTTGGTGAGCAATTCCTACGAGCAGTACTTC. It specifies CASSLVSNSYEQYF.

In its sample, this clone was seen once. The chain is built from TRBV4-2 and TRBJ2-5; the match to TRBD2 covers 11 bases. Germline-derived CDR1 and CDR2 are LGHNA and YNFKEQ. The V gene end was trimmed by 1 base and the J gene end by 4 bases; junction bases not matched to a gene: 11. The CDR3 covers 18 residues. The CDR3 nucleotides read TGTGCCAGCAGCCAAGCATGGCTAGCGGGGGGAGAGGGAGAGACCCAGTACTTC. The encoded protein is CASSQAWLAGGEGETQYF.

This chain joins TRBV28 and TRBJ1-3; no firm D call. The V gene's germline CDR1 is MDHEN and CDR2 SYDVKM. This CDR3 comprises 13 residues. The V and J ends lost 2 bases and 2 bases respectively, with 4 bases between them. The CDR3: CASSLTAGNTIYF. CDR3 in DNA: TGTGCCAGCAGTTTAACAGCTGGAAACACCATATATTTT.

This sequence joins TRBV6-5 and TRBJ2-7, with D perhaps matching TRBD2 (5 bases). The V gene's germline CDR1 is MNHEY and CDR2 SVGAGI. The CDR3 extends over 11 amino acids. V gave up 2 bases and J gave up 11 bases, with 10 bases separating them. Here the CDR3 DNA reads TGTGCCAGCAGTTACCGCGGGCTGGAGTACTTC. Translating gives CASSYRGLEYF.

The chain links TRBV28 to TRBJ1-4; possibly TRBD1 for D (6 bases). Germline assignment: CDR1 MDHEN and CDR2 SYDVKM. V was cut by 4 bases and J by 4 bases, with 13 bases left in between. This CDR3 has 15 residues. CDR3 residues: CASSSVQGHNEKLFF. The CDR3 coding sequence is TGTGCCAGCAGTTCGGTACAGGGTCATAATGAAAAACTGTTTTTT.

The rearrangement uses TRBV12-5 and TRBJ1-4; 10 nucleotides align to TRBD1. This CDR3 comprises 15 residues. V dropped 3 bases and J dropped 5; count of bases not matched to a gene: 3. In germline, CDR1 is LGHNT, CDR2 FRNRAP. The CDR3 is CASGFSGQGNEKLFF. CDR3 nucleotide sequence: TGTGCTAGTGGTTTTTCGGGACAGGGGAATGAAAAACTGTTTTTT.

The chain has TRBV4-3 and TRBJ1-2; D remains unclear. Trimming took off 1 base at V and 4 bases at J, with 16 bases between the two ends. Germline V CDR1 and CDR2: LGHNA, YSLEER. This CDR3 contains 16 residues. CDR3 protein: CASSQGRGPAVYGYTF. The CDR3 DNA reads as TGCGCCAGCAGCCAAGGTCGAGGGCCAGCGGTCTATGGCTACACCTTC.

The rearrangement uses TRBV6-2 or TRBV6-3 and TRBJ1-3, with D perhaps matching TRBD1 (5 bases). Trimming shortened V by 0 bases and J by 2 bases, and 14 bases separated the two germline ends. The CDR3 totals 17 residues. Germline-derived CDR1 and CDR2 are MNHEY and SVGEGT. CDR3 amino acids: CASSYSWQGEAGNTIYF. DNA for the CDR3: TGTGCCAGCAGTTACTCTTGGCAGGGTGAGGCTGGAAACACCATATATTTT.

This chain joins TRBV25-1 and TRBJ2-7; no definite D call. The germline V and J ends were trimmed by 2 bases and 4 bases, with 6 bases remaining between them. Germline CDR1 reads MGHDK; CDR2 reads SYGVNS. CDR3 size: 12 residues. The CDR3 nucleotides are TGTGCCAGCAGTGAAACTCTGTACGAGCAGTACTTC. Residues: CASSETLYEQYF.

This sequence joins TRBV29-1 and TRBJ2-1; the D gene is possibly TRBD1 (6 bases). With 7 bases removed from V and 6 bases from J, the gap between germline ends came to 19 bases. Germline V lookup: CDR1 SQVTM, CDR2 ANQGSEA. This CDR3 is 14 amino acids long. The chain's CDR3 is CSAEGQSWVNEQFF. CDR3 nucleotides: TGCAGCGCGGAAGGACAGAGCTGGGTCAATGAGCAGTTCTTC.